The entry that follows covers one T cell receptor (beta chain) sequence. Its antigen is currently not known. Within one base of it there is no much larger clone, and no base qualities were kept. The collaborating institutions used their own protocols to collect whole blood in K2EDTA tubes. Collaborator samples were shipped for TCRbeta analysis as frozen whole blood, isolated PBMCs, or DNA extracted from either sample type. These data originate in a study of blood T cell repertoires in COVID-19 (dated by TCRdb to 2018 to 2021). At the level of the whole study: Samples covering the acute and convalescent phases of COVID-19 were provided by collaborators in the United States, Italy and Spain. The material from the prospective study consisted of cDNA or gDNA derived from T cells, B-cell-depleted T cells, or PBMCs. Deeply sampled blood TCRbeta repertoires from subjects exposed to, actively infected with, or recovered from COVID-19 were included in the dataset. The repertoires were released in a freely available public database meant as a resource for research on the immune response to SARS-CoV-2. Samples came from the ongoing ImmuneRACE study (first 160 participants) plus 1,254 subjects from 6 global collaborators. A de-identified subject ID, COVID-19 status, age in years and sex were almost always included in the sample metadata. HLA class I and class II types, where available, came from metadata supplied by the sample provider rather than from assay-based typing. Here is what the overall study found, with its caveats: Clinical and demographic metadata were provided uncurated, with the amount varying by source and participant.

TCRbeta CDR3 regions were amplified from genomic DNA by means of the immunoSEQ Assay, a bias-controlled multiplex PCR. Under the source paper's analysis protocol: Within the assay, amplification of reference gene primers was used to estimate how many nucleated cells each sample contained. To quantify the absolute abundance of each unique TCRbeta CDR3 rearrangement, sequence reads were collapsed and filtered. For each sample, productive Simpson clonality was calculated as the square root of Simpson's diversity index over productive rearrangements. In its TCRdb copy, this immuneACCESS table keeps in-frame sequences only and misses some clones. Where compared with another copy, unresolved V genes explain less than half of these, and the others have no known cause. The DNA was the basis for D and trimming; V, J and clone size are from that table. This sample lists nearly 65,000 clones; about 80% were detected once. The top ten clonotypes cover 12% of the sample.

Spanning cysteine to phenylalanine, the CDR3 consists of 12 amino acids. Solely the CDR3 DNA is kept, with 36 bases framed from the first base. The V end loses 4 bases and the J end loses 10 bases, and a stretch of 14 bases separates them. The CDR1 and CDR2 encoded by the germline V gene (reference sequence) are LGHDT and YNNKEL. The receptor was derived from a human donor in a cohort sampled during active COVID-19. The specimen sequenced was peripheral blood. The chain uses TRBV3-1 (or the pseudogene TRBV3-2) and TRBJ2-7; the D segment could be TRBD2, given 6 matching bases. The DNA sequence is TGTGCCAGCAGCCCTCTTGGGGACTCCCAGTACTTC. It encodes CASSPLGDSQYF.